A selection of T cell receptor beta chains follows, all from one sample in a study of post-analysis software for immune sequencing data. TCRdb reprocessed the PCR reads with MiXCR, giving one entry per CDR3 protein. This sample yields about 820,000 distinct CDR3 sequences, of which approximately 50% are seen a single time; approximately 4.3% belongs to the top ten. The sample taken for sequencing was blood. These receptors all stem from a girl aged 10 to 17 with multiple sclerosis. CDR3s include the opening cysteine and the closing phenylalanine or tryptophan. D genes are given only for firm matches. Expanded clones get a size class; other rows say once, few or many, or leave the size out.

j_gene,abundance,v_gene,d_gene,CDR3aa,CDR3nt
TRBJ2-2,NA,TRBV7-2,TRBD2,CASSASGRRTGELFF,TGTGCCAGCAGCGCTAGCGGGAGGAGGACCGGGGAGCTGTTTTTT
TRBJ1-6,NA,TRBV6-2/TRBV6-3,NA,CASSIHRDTPLLRGNSPLHF,TGTGCCAGCAGTATCCACCGGGACACGCCGCTCCTACGGGGAAATTCACCCCTCCACTTT
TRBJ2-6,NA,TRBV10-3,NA,CAISLLGSGANVLTF,TGTGCCATCAGTCTGCTAGGTTCTGGGGCCAACGTCCTGACTTTC
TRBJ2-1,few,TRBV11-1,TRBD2,CASSKAGGSSYNEQFF,TGTGCCAGCAGCAAAGCTGGCGGGAGCTCCTACAATGAGCAGTTCTTC
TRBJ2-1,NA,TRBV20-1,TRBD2,CSARAAARSGISGQQFF,TGCAGTGCTAGAGCCGCCGCGCGCAGCGGGATAAGCGGTCAGCAGTTCTTC
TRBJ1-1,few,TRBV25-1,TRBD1,CASRGQGRVGTEAFF,TGTGCCAGCAGGGGACAGGGACGAGTGGGTACTGAAGCTTTCTTT
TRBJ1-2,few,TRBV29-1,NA,CSVEPGDYYGYTF,TGCAGCGTTGAACCGGGGGACTACTATGGCTACACCTTC
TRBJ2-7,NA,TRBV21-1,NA,CASTPDRDRGWYEQYF,TGTGCCAGCACCCCGGACCGGGACAGGGGGTGGTACGAGCAGTACTTC
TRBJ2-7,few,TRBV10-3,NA,CAISEAGFTYEQYF,TGTGCCATCAGTGAGGCAGGGTTTACCTACGAGCAGTACTTC
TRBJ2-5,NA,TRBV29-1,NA,CSASTGLYETQYF,TGCAGCGCCTCAACAGGTCTCTACGAGACCCAGTACTTC
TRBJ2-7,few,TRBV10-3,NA,CAISEIRDEQYF,TGTGCCATCAGTGAGATTAGGGACGAGCAGTACTTC
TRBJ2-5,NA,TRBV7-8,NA,CASSPSWIAQETQYF,TGTGCCAGCAGCCCCTCTTGGATAGCTCAAGAGACCCAGTACTTC
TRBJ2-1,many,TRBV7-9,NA,CASSLSPGTLGVEQFF,TGTGCCAGCAGCTTATCGCCCGGGACCCTGGGCGTTGAGCAGTTCTTC
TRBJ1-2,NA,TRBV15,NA,CATRDYNYGYTF,TGTGCCACCAGAGACTACAACTATGGCTACACCTTC
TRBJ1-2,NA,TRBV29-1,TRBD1,CSVVDRGGYGYTF,TGCAGCGTGGTTGACAGGGGCGGCTATGGCTACACCTTC
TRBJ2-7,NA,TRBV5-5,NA,CASSLAGGGGGTGHEQYF,TGTGCCAGCAGCTTGGCCGGGGGCGGAGGAGGTACAGGGCACGAGCAGTACTTC
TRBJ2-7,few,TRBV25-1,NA,CASSVSSGTVLWDSYEQYF,TGTGCCAGCAGTGTATCCTCCGGGACGGTACTTTGGGACTCCTACGAGCAGTACTTC
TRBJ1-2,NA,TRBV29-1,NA,CSVEDQALGNYGYTF,TGCAGCGTTGAGGACCAGGCTTTAGGGAACTATGGCTACACCTTC
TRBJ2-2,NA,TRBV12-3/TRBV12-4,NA,CASSSQTWTGELFF,TGTGCCAGCAGTTCCCAAACATGGACCGGGGAGCTGTTTTTT
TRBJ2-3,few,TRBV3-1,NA,CASSQENTQYF,TGTGCCAGCAGCCAAGAGAATACGCAGTATTTT
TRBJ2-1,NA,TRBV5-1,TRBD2,CAGSIGLAVYNEQFF,TGCGCCGGCAGCATAGGACTAGCAGTCTACAATGAGCAGTTCTTC
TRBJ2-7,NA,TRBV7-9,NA,CATSESNYEQYF,TGTGCCACGTCGGAGAGTAACTACGAGCAGTACTTC
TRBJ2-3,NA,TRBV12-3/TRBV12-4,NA,CASSPGWTGRGDTQYF,TGTGCCAGCAGTCCCGGCTGGACAGGGAGGGGAGATACGCAGTATTTT
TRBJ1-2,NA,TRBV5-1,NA,CASSLAQAAYGYTF,TGCGCCAGCAGCTTGGCCCAGGCCGCCTATGGCTACACCTTC